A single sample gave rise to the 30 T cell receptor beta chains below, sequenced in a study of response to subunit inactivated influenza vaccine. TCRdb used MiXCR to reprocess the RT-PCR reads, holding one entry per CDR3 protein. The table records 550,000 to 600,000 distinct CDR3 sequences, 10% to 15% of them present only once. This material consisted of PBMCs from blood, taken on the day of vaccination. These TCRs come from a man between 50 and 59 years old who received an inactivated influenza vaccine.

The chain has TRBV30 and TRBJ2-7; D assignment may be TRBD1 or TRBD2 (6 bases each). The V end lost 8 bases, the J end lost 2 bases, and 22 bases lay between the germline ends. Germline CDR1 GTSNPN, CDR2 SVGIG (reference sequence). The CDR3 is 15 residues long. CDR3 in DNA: TGTGCCGAAGGGCGAGGGTGGGGGGCTACCTACGAGCAGTACTTC. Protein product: CAEGRGWGATYEQYF.

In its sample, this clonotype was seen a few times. The CDR3 bases are TGTGCCAGCAGCTTAGGACAGGGGCGAATCTCTGGGGCCAACGTCCTGACTTTC. This sequence encodes CASSLGQGRISGANVLTF. The chain is built from TRBV11-2 and TRBJ2-6, with TRBD1 matching over 8 bases. Trimming took 1 base from V and 0 from J; bases not matched to a gene: 5. Germline CDR1 reads SGHAT; CDR2 reads FQNNGV. The CDR3 sequence is 18 residues long.

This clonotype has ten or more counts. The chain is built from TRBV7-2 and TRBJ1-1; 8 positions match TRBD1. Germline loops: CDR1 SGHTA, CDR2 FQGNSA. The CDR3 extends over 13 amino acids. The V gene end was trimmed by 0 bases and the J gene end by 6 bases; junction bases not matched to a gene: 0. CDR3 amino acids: CASSLAQGAEAFF. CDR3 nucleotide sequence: TGTGCCAGCAGCTTAGCACAGGGGGCTGAAGCTTTCTTT.

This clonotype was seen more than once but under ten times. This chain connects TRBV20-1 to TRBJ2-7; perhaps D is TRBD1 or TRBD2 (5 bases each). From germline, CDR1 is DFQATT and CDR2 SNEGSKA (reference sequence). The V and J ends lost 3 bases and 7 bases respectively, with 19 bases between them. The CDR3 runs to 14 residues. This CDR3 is CSASAGTFRSEQYF. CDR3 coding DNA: TGCAGTGCTAGTGCAGGGACCTTCAGGAGTGAGCAGTACTTC.

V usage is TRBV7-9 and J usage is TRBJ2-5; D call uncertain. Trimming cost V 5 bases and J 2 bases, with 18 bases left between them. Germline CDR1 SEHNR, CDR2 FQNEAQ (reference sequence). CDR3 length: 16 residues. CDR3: CASSPSLGLHQETQYF. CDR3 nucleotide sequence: TGTGCCAGCAGCCCTTCGCTAGGGCTGCATCAAGAGACCCAGTACTTC.

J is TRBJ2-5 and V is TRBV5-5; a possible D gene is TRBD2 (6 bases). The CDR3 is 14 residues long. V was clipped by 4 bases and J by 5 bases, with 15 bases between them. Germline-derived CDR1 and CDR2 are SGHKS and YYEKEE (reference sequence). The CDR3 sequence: CASSPRRDPETQYF. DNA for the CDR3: TGTGCCAGCAGCCCACGGAGGGACCCGGAGACCCAGTACTTC.

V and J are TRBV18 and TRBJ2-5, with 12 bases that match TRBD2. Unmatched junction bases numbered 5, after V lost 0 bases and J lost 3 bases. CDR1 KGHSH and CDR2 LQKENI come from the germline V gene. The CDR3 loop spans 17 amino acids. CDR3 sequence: CASSPPGLAGNKETQYF. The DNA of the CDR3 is TGTGCCAGCTCACCACCCGGACTAGCGGGGAACAAAGAGACCCAGTACTTC.

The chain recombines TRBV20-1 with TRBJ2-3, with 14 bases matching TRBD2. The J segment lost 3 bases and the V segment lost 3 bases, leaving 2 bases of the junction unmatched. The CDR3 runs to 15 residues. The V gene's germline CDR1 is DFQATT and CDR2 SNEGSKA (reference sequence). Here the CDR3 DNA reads TGCAGTGCTAGTGGGACTAGCGGGAGTACAGATACGCAGTATTTT. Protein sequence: CSASGTSGSTDTQYF.

CDR3 in DNA: TGCAGTGCTTCTCAGGGGGCCCAGTCCGACGAGCAGTACTTC. It yields the protein CSASQGAQSDEQYF. The rearrangement uses TRBV20-1 and TRBJ2-7, with 8 bases lining up with TRBD1. The CDR3 has 14 amino acids. V lost 5 bases and J lost 5; bases outside the gene matches: 11. CDR1 is DFQATT, CDR2 SNEGSKA, per germline (reference sequence).

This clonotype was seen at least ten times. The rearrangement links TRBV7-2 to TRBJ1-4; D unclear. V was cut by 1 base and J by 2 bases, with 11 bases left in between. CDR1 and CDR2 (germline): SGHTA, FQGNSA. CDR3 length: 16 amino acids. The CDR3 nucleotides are TGTGCCAGCAGCTTAGATCAGCTTGGGACTAATGAAAAACTGTTTTTT. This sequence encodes CASSLDQLGTNEKLFF.

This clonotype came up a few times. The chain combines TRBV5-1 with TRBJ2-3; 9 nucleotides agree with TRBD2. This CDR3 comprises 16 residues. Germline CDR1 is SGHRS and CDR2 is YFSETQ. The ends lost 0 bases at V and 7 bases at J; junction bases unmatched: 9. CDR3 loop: CASSLAQLREGYTQYF. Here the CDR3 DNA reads TGCGCCAGCAGCTTGGCCCAGTTGCGGGAGGGCTATACGCAGTATTTT.

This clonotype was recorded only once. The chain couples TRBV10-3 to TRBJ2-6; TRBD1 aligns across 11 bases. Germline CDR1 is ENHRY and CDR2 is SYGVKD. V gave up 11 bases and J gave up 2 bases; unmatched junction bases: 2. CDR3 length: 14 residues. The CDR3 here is CAAGQGAGANVLTF. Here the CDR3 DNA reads TGTGCCGCGGGACAGGGGGCTGGGGCCAACGTCCTGACTTTC.

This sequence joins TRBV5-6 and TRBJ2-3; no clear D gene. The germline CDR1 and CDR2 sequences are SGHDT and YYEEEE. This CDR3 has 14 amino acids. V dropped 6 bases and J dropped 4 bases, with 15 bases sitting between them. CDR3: CASTLDGFPDTQYF. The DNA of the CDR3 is TGTGCCAGCACCCTGGATGGGTTTCCAGATACGCAGTATTTT.

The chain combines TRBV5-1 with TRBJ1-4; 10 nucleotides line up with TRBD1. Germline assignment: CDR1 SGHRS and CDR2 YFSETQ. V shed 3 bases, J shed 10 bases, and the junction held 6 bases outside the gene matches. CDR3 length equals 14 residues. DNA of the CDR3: TGCGCCAGCAGCTCCGGGACAGGGGATAGAAAACTGTTTTTT. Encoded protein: CASSSGTGDRKLFF.

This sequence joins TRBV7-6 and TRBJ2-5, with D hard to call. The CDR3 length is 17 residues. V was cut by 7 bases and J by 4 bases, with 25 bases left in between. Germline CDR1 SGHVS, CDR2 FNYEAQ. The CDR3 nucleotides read TGTGCCAGCACCCAACCCGGGCTCACCCCCGGAGTAGAGACCCAGTACTTC. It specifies CASTQPGLTPGVETQYF.

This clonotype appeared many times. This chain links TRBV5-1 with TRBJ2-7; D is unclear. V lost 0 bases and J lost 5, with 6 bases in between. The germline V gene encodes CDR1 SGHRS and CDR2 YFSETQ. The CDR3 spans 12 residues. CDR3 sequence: CASSLGLDEQYF. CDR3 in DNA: TGCGCCAGCAGCTTGGGTTTGGACGAGCAGTACTTC.

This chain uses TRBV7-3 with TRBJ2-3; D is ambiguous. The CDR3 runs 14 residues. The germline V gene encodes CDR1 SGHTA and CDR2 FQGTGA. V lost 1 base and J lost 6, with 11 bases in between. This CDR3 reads CASSLISVMDTQYF. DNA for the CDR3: TGTGCCAGCAGCTTAATTTCCGTCATGGATACGCAGTATTTT.

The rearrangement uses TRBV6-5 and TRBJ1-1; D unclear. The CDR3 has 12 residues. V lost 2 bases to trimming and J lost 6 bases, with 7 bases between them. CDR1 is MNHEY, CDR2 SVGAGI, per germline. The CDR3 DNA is TGTGCCAGCAGTTACGTGGGCGCTGAAGCTTTCTTT. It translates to CASSYVGAEAFF.

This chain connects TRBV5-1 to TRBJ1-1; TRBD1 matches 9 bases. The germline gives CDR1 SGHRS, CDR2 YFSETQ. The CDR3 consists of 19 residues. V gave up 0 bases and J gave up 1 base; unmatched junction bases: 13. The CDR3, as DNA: TGCGCCAGCAGCTTGGAATTTTTCCGGGACAGGGAGCCGAACACTGAAGCTTTCTTT. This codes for CASSLEFFRDREPNTEAFF.

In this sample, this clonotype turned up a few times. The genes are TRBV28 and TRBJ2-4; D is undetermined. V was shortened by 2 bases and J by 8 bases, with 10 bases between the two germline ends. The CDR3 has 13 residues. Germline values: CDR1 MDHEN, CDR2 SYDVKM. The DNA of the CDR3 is TGTGCCAGCAGTTTACAGTTTGGAGACATTCAGTACTTC. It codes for CASSLQFGDIQYF. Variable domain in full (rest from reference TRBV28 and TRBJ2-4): DVKVTQSSRYLVKRTGEKVFLECVQDMDHENMFWYRQDPGLGLRLIYFSYDVKMKEKGDIPEGYSVSREKKERFSLILESASTNQTSMYLCASSLQFGDIQYFGAGTRLSVL.

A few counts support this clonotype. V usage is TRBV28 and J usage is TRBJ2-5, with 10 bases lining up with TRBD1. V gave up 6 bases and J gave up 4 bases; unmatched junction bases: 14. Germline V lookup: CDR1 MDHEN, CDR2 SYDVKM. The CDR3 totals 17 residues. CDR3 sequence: CASRTRTGGSLAETQYF. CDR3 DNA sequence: TGTGCCAGCAGAACACGGACAGGGGGTTCTCTAGCAGAGACCCAGTACTTC.

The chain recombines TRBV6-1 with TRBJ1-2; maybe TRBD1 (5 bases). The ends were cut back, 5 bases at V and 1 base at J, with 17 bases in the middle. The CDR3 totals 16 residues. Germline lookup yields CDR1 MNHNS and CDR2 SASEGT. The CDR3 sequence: CASSPGGGILNYGYTF. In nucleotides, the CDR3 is TGTGCCAGCAGTCCCGGTGGGGGGATCCTTAACTATGGCTACACCTTC.

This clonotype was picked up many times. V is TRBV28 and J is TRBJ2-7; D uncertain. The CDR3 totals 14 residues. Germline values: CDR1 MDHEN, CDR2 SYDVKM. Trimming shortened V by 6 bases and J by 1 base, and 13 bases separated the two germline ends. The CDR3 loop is CASRLTTSSYEQYF. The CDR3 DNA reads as TGTGCCAGCAGGCTAACCACCTCTTCCTACGAGCAGTACTTC.

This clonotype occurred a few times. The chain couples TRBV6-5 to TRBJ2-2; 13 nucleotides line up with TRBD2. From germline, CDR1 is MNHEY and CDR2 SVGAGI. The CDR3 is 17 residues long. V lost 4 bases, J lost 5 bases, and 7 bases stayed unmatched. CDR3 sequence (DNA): TGTGCCAGCAGTTTACAACCGGGACTAGCGGGGACCGGGGAGCTGTTTTTT. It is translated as CASSLQPGLAGTGELFF.

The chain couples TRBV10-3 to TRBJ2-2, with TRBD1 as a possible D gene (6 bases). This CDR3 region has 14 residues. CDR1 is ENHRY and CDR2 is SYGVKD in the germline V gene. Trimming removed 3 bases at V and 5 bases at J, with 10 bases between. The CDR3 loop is CAISENRVTGELFF. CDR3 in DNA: TGTGCCATCAGTGAAAACAGGGTAACCGGGGAGCTGTTTTTT.

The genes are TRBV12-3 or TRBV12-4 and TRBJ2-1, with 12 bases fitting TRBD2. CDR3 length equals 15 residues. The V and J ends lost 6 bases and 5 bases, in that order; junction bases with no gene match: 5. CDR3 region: CASRWLAGGDNEQFF. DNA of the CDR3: TGTGCCAGCAGGTGGCTAGCGGGGGGGGACAATGAGCAGTTCTTC.

The CDR3 DNA is TGTGCCAGCAGCGTCCGGACTACCGGGGAGCTGTTTTTT. This translates into CASSVRTTGELFF. This sequence joins TRBV9 and TRBJ2-2; a possible D gene is TRBD2 (5 bases). Trimming pared 2 bases from V and 5 bases from J, leaving 7 bases between. Germline CDR1 SGDLS, CDR2 YYNGEE. CDR3 length: 13 amino acids.

The CDR3 here is CSARDPYREQFF. CDR3 nucleotides: TGCAGTGCTAGAGACCCTTACCGAGAGCAGTTCTTC. The chain uses TRBV20-1 and TRBJ2-1; D not certain. The germline gives CDR1 DFQATT, CDR2 SNEGSKA (reference sequence). CDR3 length: 12 residues. V lost 0 bases to trimming and J lost 10 bases, with 10 bases between them.

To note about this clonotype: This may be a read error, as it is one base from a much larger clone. The CDR3 bases are TGCAGCGCGGAAAGGGGCGTGACCTACAATGAGCAGTTCTTC. Its protein is CSAERGVTYNEQFF. This sequence joins TRBV29-1 and TRBJ2-1, with D perhaps matching TRBD1 (5 bases). The CDR3 contains 14 residues. V was trimmed by 7 bases and J by 2 bases, leaving 15 bases between them. Germline CDR1 and CDR2: SQVTM and ANQGSEA.

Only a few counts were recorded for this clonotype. The CDR3: CASSLARIAWAYGYTF. For the CDR3, the DNA is TGTGCCAGCAGCTTGGCCCGAATCGCTTGGGCCTATGGCTACACCTTC. This chain links TRBV5-6 with TRBJ1-2, with D uncertain. Germline V gene lookup returns CDR1 SGHDT and CDR2 YYEEEE. The CDR3 runs to 16 residues. Trimming took 0 bases from V and 4 from J, leaving 16 bases between them.